The 13 T cell receptor beta chains presented below share a single source sample, sequenced in a study of human T cells and chemical hapten exposure. From the RACE reads, TCRdb called clonotypes with MiXCR, one entry per CDR3 protein. The sample has tens of thousands of distinct CDR3 sequences; 9% to 12% are singletons. Time point in this sample: patch test 2, 6 weeks after DPC sensitization. Treatment meaning: therapeutic diphenylcyclopropenone sensitization with weekly scalp DPC. The sample in question was whole blood, obtained in connection with sensitization to the hapten diphenylcyclopropenone (DPC). These receptors were taken from a woman between 45 and 60 years old with alopecia areata. Some clones in this sample may be carry-over from other donors' samples.

CDR3 region: CASSPRGWTSDTDTQYF. In nucleotides, the CDR3 is TGTGCCAGCAGCCCTCGCGGGTGGACTAGCGACACAGATACGCAGTATTTT. V and J are TRBV7-3 and TRBJ2-3; 9 bases map to TRBD2. V trimming: 5 bases; J trimming: 2 bases; junction bases outside the gene matches: 11. Germline lookup yields CDR1 SGHTA and CDR2 FQGTGA. This CDR3 region has 17 residues.

This clonotype was detected many times. This sequence joins TRBV5-4 and TRBJ2-2; D is ambiguous. The length of the CDR3 is 16 residues. Germline loops: CDR1 SGHNT, CDR2 YYREEE (reference sequence). Between the trimmed V and J ends, which lost 2 bases and 3 bases, there was a span of 14 bases. In DNA, the CDR3 is TGTGCCAGCAGCTTAATCGGTACATTGGACACCGGGGAGCTGTTTTTT. Translated: CASSLIGTLDTGELFF.

This clonotype has only a few counts. V and J are TRBV11-2 and TRBJ2-2; no firm D call. The germline V and J ends were trimmed by 2 bases and 6 bases, with 13 bases remaining between them. Per germline, CDR1 SGHAT and CDR2 FQNNGV. The CDR3 sequence is 15 residues long. The CDR3 sequence: CASSLFESVAGELFF. CDR3 in DNA: TGTGCCAGCAGCTTATTTGAGTCCGTGGCCGGGGAGCTGTTTTTT.

The J gene is TRBJ2-5, the V gene TRBV29-1; 9 positions match TRBD1. The CDR3 totals 12 residues. Germline V gene lookup returns CDR1 SQVTM and CDR2 ANQGSEA. V lost 7 bases to trimming and J lost 2 bases; unmatched junction nucleotides: 2. The CDR3 is CSGDRGQETQYF. CDR3 nucleotide sequence: TGCAGCGGAGACAGGGGGCAAGAGACCCAGTACTTC.

Only a few counts were recorded for this clonotype. The V call is TRBV10-1, the J call TRBJ2-1; TRBD2 aligns across 8 bases. CDR3 length: 15 amino acids. In germline, CDR1 is WNHNN, CDR2 SYGVQD (reference sequence). Trimming took 10 bases from V and 8 from J; bases not matched to a gene: 16. CDR3 coding DNA: TGCGCCACCTCACCCCCGGGACTAGGGTTCGATGAGCAGTTCTTC. It encodes CATSPPGLGFDEQFF.

This clonotype was seen only a few times. The chain recombines TRBV5-6 with TRBJ1-1; the match to TRBD1 covers 9 bases. The CDR3 spans 14 residues. Unmatched junction bases numbered 6, after V lost 2 bases and J lost 7 bases. The germline CDR1 and CDR2 sequences are SGHDT and YYEEEE. CDR3 in amino acids: CASSFGQGIGEAFF. DNA of the CDR3: TGTGCCAGCAGCTTCGGACAGGGGATTGGTGAAGCTTTCTTT.

This clonotype has at least ten counts. The chain joins TRBV4-1 to TRBJ1-1, with 8 bases that match TRBD1. From germline, CDR1 is MGHRA and CDR2 YSYEKL. This CDR3 spans 15 amino acids. The V and J ends lost 4 bases and 3 bases, in that order; junction bases with no gene match: 7. The DNA for the CDR3 is TGCGCCAGCAGCCTAAGTATCAGGGGGCACACTGAAGCTTTCTTT. Translation gives CASSLSIRGHTEAFF.

Only a few counts were recorded for this clonotype. The CDR3 DNA is TGTGCCAGCAGTTTCCCACAGGGCAATGAGCAGTTCTTC. This codes for CASSFPQGNEQFF. The rearrangement links TRBV28 to TRBJ2-1; maybe TRBD1 (6 bases). Trimming shortened V by 3 bases and J by 6 bases, and 9 bases separated the two germline ends. From germline, CDR1 is MDHEN and CDR2 SYDVKM. The CDR3 has 13 amino acids.

This clonotype was seen at least ten times. V is TRBV18 and J is TRBJ2-7; 9 bases are a match to TRBD1. With V trimmed by 3 bases and J by 5 bases, 8 bases remained unmatched. The CDR3 has 15 amino acids. The V gene's germline CDR1 is KGHSH and CDR2 LQKENI. As DNA, the CDR3 is TGTGCCAGCTCACCTCCGGGACAGGGAACCCACGAGCAGTACTTC. It yields the protein CASSPPGQGTHEQYF.

This clonotype has a count of ten or more. The V gene is TRBV6-6, the J gene TRBJ2-2, with D unclear. The CDR3 has 15 residues. Germline V gene data show CDR1 as MNHNY and CDR2 as SVGAGI (reference sequence). Deletions cut 4 bases from V and 3 bases from J, with 12 bases between. Here the CDR3 DNA reads TGTGCCAGCAGTTCCGAGGCAGTTTACACCGGGGAGCTGTTTTTT. Translation gives CASSSEAVYTGELFF.

This clonotype was detected many times. The chain has TRBV20-1 and TRBJ2-3; 11 bases agree with TRBD2. Germline values: CDR1 DFQATT, CDR2 SNEGSKA (reference sequence). V shed 5 bases, J shed 5 bases, and the junction held 9 bases outside the gene matches. The CDR3 is made up of 15 amino acids. This CDR3 reads CSASKLAGEGDTQYF. DNA for the CDR3: TGCAGTGCTTCCAAACTAGCGGGAGAGGGAGATACGCAGTATTTT.

This sequence joins TRBV20-1 and TRBJ2-1; 10 nucleotides match TRBD2. CDR3 size: 14 residues. CDR1 is DFQATT, CDR2 SNEGSKA, per germline (reference sequence). The CDR3 DNA reads TGCAGCGTAGGAGGACTAGCGGCCTACAATGAGCAGTTCTTC. This translates into CSVGGLAAYNEQFF.

The CDR3 protein is CASSVGTPHRVTEAFF. CDR3 DNA sequence: TGTGCCAGCAGCGTTGGGACACCCCACCGAGTCACTGAAGCTTTCTTT. The rearrangement uses TRBV3-1 and TRBJ1-1; weak D call: TRBD1 (6 bases). Between the trimmed V and J ends, which lost 5 bases and 4 bases, there was a span of 20 bases. CDR1 is LGHDT, CDR2 YNNKEL, per germline (reference sequence). The CDR3 contains 16 residues.